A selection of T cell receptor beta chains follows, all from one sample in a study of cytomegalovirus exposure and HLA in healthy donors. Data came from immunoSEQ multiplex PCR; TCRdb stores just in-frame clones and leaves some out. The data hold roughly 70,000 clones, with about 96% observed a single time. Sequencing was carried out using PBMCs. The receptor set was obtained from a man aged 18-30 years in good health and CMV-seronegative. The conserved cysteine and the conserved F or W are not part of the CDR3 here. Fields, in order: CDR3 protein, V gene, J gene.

ASSLGGSGSYEQY,TRBV11-3,TRBJ2-7
ASSAVGAGQPQH,TRBV6-6,TRBJ1-5
ASSLGTGGNQPQH,TRBV7-9,TRBJ1-5
ASRPPQGLSTDTQY,TRBV7-9,TRBJ2-3
ASSLAESDTQY,TRBV7-7,TRBJ2-3
ASSLVGSTEAF,TRBV27,TRBJ1-1
ASSTRQGGTNTEAF,TRBV13,TRBJ1-1
AIGEGSAGNQPQH,TRBV10-3,TRBJ1-5
ASSPGGLGEKLF,TRBV18,TRBJ1-4
ASSARDSSYEQY,TRBV14,TRBJ2-7
ASRRTSAARLF,TRBV27,TRBJ2-2
ASLGHSNEKLF,TRBV6-6,TRBJ1-4
AISELAYNEQF,TRBV10-3,TRBJ2-1
ASSLVGEYHGYT,TRBV5-4,TRBJ1-2
ASGLVGLAGDNEQF,TRBV12-5,TRBJ2-1
AIRGGSRAEQY,TRBV10-3,TRBJ2-7
ASSRVRTTGTAGNTIY,TRBV2,TRBJ1-3
AWGSGLGSYEQY,TRBV30,TRBJ2-7
ASSMGLAGGLKTQY,TRBV27,TRBJ2-5
AWTAHLGLAGGGPGETQY,TRBV30,TRBJ2-5
ASSAVHSQNEQF,TRBV14,TRBJ2-1
ASSPGLRETQY,TRBV2,TRBJ2-5
ASSLGQHSPLH,TRBV27,TRBJ1-6
ASSYSGGTGELF,TRBV6-5,TRBJ2-2
ASRKTGYQPQH,TRBV27,TRBJ1-5